These 23 T cell receptor beta chains came from one sample sequenced in a study of blood T cells in healthy people across ages. For the second PCR, which ran for roughly 7 to 11 cycles, a sample-barcoded 5' primer and a J-beta primer mix were used. TCRdb itself ran the 5' RACE reads through MiXCR, one entry per CDR3 protein. Altogether hundreds of thousands of distinct CDR3 sequences are present, less than 70% being singletons, with the ten largest covering approximately 40%. The sequencing sample was made of blood. The source is an elderly man in good health.

The V gene is TRBV10-3, the J gene TRBJ2-5; 7 bases align to TRBD2. This CDR3 spans 21 amino acids. CDR1 is ENHRY, CDR2 SYGVKD, per germline. Unmatched junction bases numbered 21, after V lost 1 base and J lost 1 base. CDR3 nucleotide sequence: TGTGCCATCAGTGAGTGGGGGGGAGCGGTTACCAAAAAGAGGCCCCAAGAGACCCAGTACTTC. Translating gives CAISEWGGAVTKKRPQETQYF.

This clonotype was seen just once. The chain couples TRBV9 to TRBJ2-7, with TRBD1 identical over 10 bases. The J call is in doubt because the DNA end fits TRBJ2-4 better. The germline V gene has CDR1 SGDLS and CDR2 YYNGEE. This CDR3 has 14 residues. CDR3 amino acids: CASSVRDRGNIQYF. Here the CDR3 DNA reads TGTGCCAGCAGCGTCCGGGACAGGGGTAACATTCAGTACTTC.

The CDR3 loop reads CSARKQPTNEKLFF. The CDR3 DNA sequence: TGCAGTGCTAGAAAGCAGCCAACTAATGAAAAACTGTTTTTT. The chain has TRBV20-1 and TRBJ1-4, with D uncertain. Trimming cost V 2 bases and J 0 bases, with 7 bases left between them. Germline V gene sequence: CDR1 DFQATT, CDR2 SNEGSKA (reference sequence). The CDR3 spans 14 residues.

The chain joins TRBV7-3 to TRBJ1-1; D unclear. The CDR3 runs to 15 residues. From germline, CDR1 is SGHTA and CDR2 FQGTGA. V was clipped by 5 bases and J by 0 bases, with 13 bases between them. The CDR3: CASSPLGWMNTEAFF. CDR3 sequence (DNA): TGTGCCAGCAGCCCCCTGGGGTGGATGAACACTGAAGCTTTCTTT. Combining the CDR3 with reference TRBV7-3 and TRBJ1-1 gives the whole variable domain GAGVSQTPSNKVTEKGKYVELRCDPISGHTALYWYRQSLGQGPEFLIYFQGTGAADDSGLPNDRFFAVRPEGSVSTLKIQRTERGDSAVYLCASSPLGWMNTEAFFGQGTRLTVV.

The chain carries TRBV3-1 and TRBJ2-5; D may correspond to TRBD1 or TRBD2 (5 bases each). This CDR3 region has 14 residues. Deletions cut 4 bases from V and 2 bases from J, with 11 bases between. Germline CDR1 LGHDT, CDR2 YNNKEL (reference sequence). The CDR3 loop is CASSPWGLQETQYF. In nucleotides, the CDR3 is TGTGCCAGCAGCCCCTGGGGGTTGCAAGAGACCCAGTACTTC.

In its sample, this clonotype was seen a few times. The chain has TRBV20-1 and TRBJ1-6; D is undetermined. Trimming shortened V by 6 bases and J by 7 bases, and 16 bases separated the two germline ends. CDR1 and CDR2 from the germline V gene are DFQATT and SNEGSKA (reference sequence). CDR3 length: 14 amino acids. CDR3 in amino acids: CSAWPGGQNSPLHF. DNA for the CDR3: TGCAGTGCCTGGCCCGGCGGCCAAAATTCACCCCTCCACTTT.

V and J are TRBV5-1 and TRBJ2-1; 10 bases map to TRBD1. Germline trimming cut 4 bases from V and 3 bases from J; bases unmatched to any gene: 1. This CDR3 contains 14 residues. From germline, CDR1 is SGHRS and CDR2 YFSETQ. CDR3 amino acids: CASSDRGLYNEQFF. CDR3 in DNA: TGCGCCAGCAGCGACAGGGGGCTCTACAATGAGCAGTTCTTC. The full variable domain, with the rest looked up from reference TRBV5-1 and TRBJ2-1, is KAGVTQTPRYLIKTRGQQVTLSCSPISGHRSVSWYQQTPGQGLQFLFEYFSETQRNKGNFPGRFSGRQFSNSRSEMNVSTLELGDSALYLCASSDRGLYNEQFFGPGTRLTVL.

The genes are TRBV13 and TRBJ2-1; TRBD2 might be the D (6 bases). This CDR3 spans 14 amino acids. Germline V gene sequence: CDR1 PRHDT, CDR2 FYEKMQ (reference sequence). V lost 2 bases to trimming and J lost 2 bases, with 7 bases between them. The DNA for the CDR3 is TGTGCCAGCAGCTTAAGACTAGCCTACAATGAGCAGTTCTTC. It translates to CASSLRLAYNEQFF.

V is TRBV10-3 and J is TRBJ2-3; the D is unclear. Germline V gives CDR1 ENHRY, CDR2 SYGVKD. Trimming pared 2 bases from V and 6 bases from J, leaving 3 bases between. CDR3 length: 11 residues. CDR3 DNA: TGTGCCATCAGTGAGGGGGATACGCAGTATTTT. Residues: CAISEGDTQYF.

V gene TRBV7-2 combines with J gene TRBJ2-5; 13 positions match TRBD2. The V and J ends lost 4 bases and 5 bases, in that order; junction bases with no gene match: 7. This CDR3 has 16 residues. Germline assignment: CDR1 SGHTA and CDR2 FQGNSA. CDR3 loop: CASSSTSGRGVETQYF. The CDR3 coding sequence is TGTGCCAGCAGCTCAACTAGCGGGAGGGGCGTGGAGACCCAGTACTTC.

Remarks on this clonotype: An end of the junction does not agree with germline; a read error may underlie this. This chain joins TRBV12-3 or TRBV12-4 and TRBJ2-1; tentatively, D is TRBD2 (6 bases). The CDR3 sequence is 13 residues long. The DNA of the CDR3 is TGTGGCAGCAGTTTAGATCGGGAGAATGAGCAGTTCTTC. It translates to CGSSLDRENEQFF.

Many counts were recorded for this clonotype. The rearrangement joins TRBV5-1 to TRBJ2-7, with D possibly being TRBD2 (5 bases). CDR1 is SGHRS, CDR2 YFSETQ, per germline. The CDR3 has 11 residues. With 5 bases removed from V and 7 bases from J, the gap between germline ends came to 10 bases. The CDR3 is CASREGGEQYF. DNA for the CDR3: TGCGCCAGCAGAGAGGGCGGAGAGCAGTACTTC.

This clonotype was counted between two and nine times. The rearrangement links TRBV6-2 or TRBV6-3 to TRBJ2-5; D unresolved. V was shortened by 0 bases and J by 2 bases, with 7 bases between the two germline ends. This CDR3 comprises 14 residues. The germline CDR1 and CDR2 sequences are MNHEY and SVGEGT. The CDR3 nucleotides read TGTGCCAGCAGTTACTCGAATAGACAAGAGACCCAGTACTTC. Residues: CASSYSNRQETQYF.

V and J are TRBV6-1 and TRBJ2-2; maybe TRBD1 (6 bases). Germline CDR1 is MNHNS and CDR2 is SASEGT. CDR3 length equals 14 residues. With 4 bases removed from V and 7 bases from J, the gap between germline ends came to 13 bases. CDR3 loop: CASSGIQGIGELFF. CDR3 DNA sequence: TGTGCCAGCAGTGGGATACAGGGTATCGGGGAGCTGTTTTTT.

The V call is TRBV6-6, the J call TRBJ2-1; D is possibly TRBD1 or TRBD2 (5 bases each). Germline CDR1 reads MNHNY; CDR2 reads SVGAGI (reference sequence). V lost 4 bases and J 5 bases, leaving 18 bases between the germline ends. This CDR3 has 16 amino acids. CDR3: CASSSGATRLNNEQFF. CDR3 nucleotides: TGTGCCAGCAGTTCCGGGGCCACCCGACTGAACAATGAGCAGTTCTTC.

This clonotype appeared a few times. The chain joins TRBV7-2 to TRBJ2-3; D possibly uses TRBD1 or TRBD2 (5 bases each). Trimming stripped 4 bases from V and 14 bases from J, with 31 bases between. CDR3 length: 17 residues. CDR1 is SGHTA, CDR2 FQGNSA, per germline. The CDR3 sequence: CASSSPQGVPHGGYAYF. The CDR3 DNA is TGTGCCAGCAGCTCGCCGCAGGGAGTCCCCCACGGAGGATACGCGTATTTT.

This rearrangement joins TRBV7-2 to TRBJ1-6, with D possibly being TRBD1 (5 bases). Germline-derived CDR1 and CDR2 are SGHTA and FQGNSA. V lost 0 bases, J lost 8 bases, and 14 bases lay in between. This CDR3 spans 16 amino acids. CDR3 nucleotides: TGTGCCAGCAGCTTAGCGTCCGGGGCTTCGTATTCACCCCTCCACTTT. It translates to CASSLASGASYSPLHF.

The rearrangement joins TRBV12-3 or TRBV12-4 to TRBJ2-1; 9 bases map to TRBD2. The CDR3 length is 16 residues. V shed 2 bases and J 8 bases; nucleotides not matched to a gene: 10. CDR3 coding DNA: TGTGCCAGCAGTTTACTAGCGGGACCCGGAAACCATGAGCAGTTCTTC. Its protein product is CASSLLAGPGNHEQFF.

The chain links TRBV20-1 to TRBJ2-1, with 11 bases lining up with TRBD2. Unmatched junction bases numbered 15, after V lost 5 bases and J lost 6 bases. Germline CDR1 and CDR2: DFQATT and SNEGSKA (reference sequence). This CDR3 is 17 amino acids long. CDR3 nucleotide sequence: TGCAGTGCTGTGGGGAGTCTAGCGGGGGGACAGCTCAATGAGCAGTTCTTC. This translates into CSAVGSLAGGQLNEQFF.

The V and J genes are TRBV27 and TRBJ2-5; 7 bases match TRBD1. This CDR3 has 16 amino acids. With V trimmed by 5 bases and J by 1 base, 10 bases remained unmatched. The germline V gene has CDR1 MNHEY and CDR2 SMNVEV (reference sequence). The CDR3 loop reads CASSQDRAALQETQYF. The CDR3 nucleotides are TGTGCCAGCAGTCAAGACAGGGCGGCTCTCCAAGAGACCCAGTACTTC.

The gene calls are TRBV27 and TRBJ1-5; D is possibly TRBD1 (6 bases). Trimming cost V 0 bases and J 4 bases, with 16 bases left between them. CDR1 and CDR2 (germline): MNHEY, SMNVEV (reference sequence). There are 17 residues in the CDR3. CDR3 sequence reads: CASSLSSTRGGNQPQHF. In DNA form, the CDR3 reads TGTGCCAGCAGTTTATCCAGCACCAGGGGAGGTAATCAGCCCCAGCATTTT.

Only a few counts were recorded for this clonotype. The chain uses TRBV12-3 or TRBV12-4 and TRBJ2-5; D remains unclear. The CDR3 is made up of 12 amino acids. The germline V and J ends were trimmed by 5 bases and 5 bases, with 9 bases remaining between them. Written as DNA, the CDR3 is TGTGCCAGCAGTGCACCTATGGAGACCCAGTACTTC. As protein: CASSAPMETQYF.

The chain recombines TRBV9 with TRBJ1-2; tentatively, D is TRBD1 (6 bases). With 1 base removed from V and 1 base from J, the gap between germline ends came to 8 bases. This CDR3 has 14 amino acids. Germline CDR1 reads SGDLS; CDR2 reads YYNGEE. In DNA, the CDR3 is TGTGCCAGCAGCGTACAGGGGTTTAACTATGGCTACACCTTC. Translation: CASSVQGFNYGYTF.